The clone carrying this T cell receptor (beta chain) was detected a few times. The antigen is not known. Use of 60 Vbeta and 13 Jbeta primers characterized the PCR. Using immunoSEQ multiplex PCR, the repertoire was profiled, and TCRdb retains in-frame clones only, with some absent. The sample contains about 160,000 clones, less than 85% of which appear only once. Germline CDR1 and CDR2: SEHNR and FQNEAQ (reference sequence). V was clipped by 7 bases and J by 1 base; unmatched bases: 4. The CDR3 runs 14 residues. These data are taken from a study of cytomegalovirus exposure and HLA in healthy donors. Regarding the study as a whole: Further analysis was carried out later, and it showed several of the most significant clusters appearing linked to common viral pathogens. A later analysis reportedly found that, within productive TCRs, an Asian-associated ancestry cluster had fewer N-insertions than the mean observed across the roughly 670 donors. TCR sequences were mostly rare, though some public TCRs occurred in many donors. Presence/absence analyses supposed approximately even sequencing depth among donors.

The sequenced material came from PBMCs. J is TRBJ1-2 and V is TRBV7-9; 9 bases line up with TRBD1. The TCR originated in a man aged 60 to 69 in good health and CMV-seronegative. CDR3: CASTPGQGNYGYTF. In nucleotides, the CDR3 is TGTGCCAGCACCCCGGGACAGGGTAACTATGGCTACACCTTC.